A selection of T cell receptor beta chains follows, all from one sample in a study of blood T cell repertoires in COVID-19. Method: immunoSEQ multiplex PCR; TCRdb's copy keeps in-frame clones and lacks some. The sample contains 250,000 to 350,000 clones, 85% to 90% of which appear only once. Sequenced: peripheral blood. These receptors all come from a woman aged 30 to 39 with COVID-19, enrolled during active disease. CDR3s leave out the opening cysteine and the closing phenylalanine or tryptophan. The order of the fields is CDR3 protein, CDR3 length, V gene.

ASSFGLAEPVSYEQY,15,TRBV7-8
SAGRDRVHEQY,11,TRBV29-1
ASSLGTSGRATVQY,14,TRBV7-9
ASSLGALDYTGELF,14,TRBV7-8
ASSISLNYGYT,11,TRBV19
ASRRSRGGYTEAF,13,TRBV19
ASSSPTSGSYEQF,13,TRBV9
ASSSRGLYGYT,11,TRBV2
ASSPNAGLSTEAF,13,TRBV4-3
ASSGTGTGRETQY,13,TRBV7-8
ASSLAVVASGETQY,14,TRBV5-1
ASSLEEGRNNEQF,13,TRBV5-1
ASSQQGADTEAF,12,TRBV4-3